Each of the 7 T cell receptor beta chains below was sequenced from the same sample in a study of OX40 agonist ivuxolimab in advanced cancers. Profiling relied on immunoSEQ multiplex PCR, and the TCRdb table lists in-frame clones only, not all of them. Of about 79,000 clones listed, approximately 84% were seen once; the top ten hold 0.45% to 0.65%. The sample consisted of CD4+ or CD8+ T cells sorted from blood, taken in a trial of the OX40 agonist ivuxolimab. Source of these receptors: an adult with an advanced solid tumor such as melanoma, head and neck, liver or kidney cancer.

The table lists this clone with a count of one. The chain recombines TRBV11-2 with TRBJ1-6; D is undetermined. The CDR3 contains 14 residues. Germline CDR1 SGHAT, CDR2 FQNNGV. V lost 5 bases to trimming and J lost 6 bases, with 11 bases between them. The CDR3 sequence is CASSLGLVNSPLHF. CDR3 coding DNA: TGTGCCAGCAGCCTAGGACTGGTTAATTCACCCCTCCACTTT.

This clone was picked up a small number of times. The rearrangement links TRBV4-1 to TRBJ2-2; D is unclear. CDR1 and CDR2 from the germline V gene are MGHRA and YSYEKL. V was shortened by 0 bases and J by 6 bases, with 11 bases between the two germline ends. The CDR3 extends over 15 amino acids. CDR3 region: CASSQEAGLPGELFF. DNA of the CDR3: TGCGCCAGCAGCCAAGAAGCAGGTCTGCCCGGGGAGCTGTTTTTT.

The chain is built from TRBV5-1 and TRBJ2-3; 15 positions agree with TRBD2. The CDR3 is made up of 16 amino acids. Germline V CDR1 and CDR2: SGHRS, YFSETQ. V shed 5 bases, J shed 4 bases, and the junction held 5 bases outside the gene matches. CDR3 in DNA: TGCGCCAGCAGGTCCGGGACTAGCGGGGGGCCAGATACGCAGTATTTT. It specifies CASRSGTSGGPDTQYF.

CDR3 loop: CASRRVASDNSPLHF. The CDR3 DNA is TGTGCCAGCAGGAGAGTCGCCTCGGATAATTCACCCCTCCACTTT. This sequence joins TRBV7-9 and TRBJ1-6; D not resolved. Germline assignment: CDR1 SEHNR and CDR2 FQNEAQ (reference sequence). The CDR3 has 15 amino acids. V lost 6 bases and J 5 bases, leaving 14 bases between the germline ends.

The chain is built from TRBV5-1 and TRBJ2-6, with TRBD2 identical over 7 bases. With 2 bases clipped from V and 4 bases from J, the junction kept 3 bases outside the gene matches. CDR1 SGHRS and CDR2 YFSETQ come from the germline V gene. The CDR3 sequence is 15 residues long. The CDR3 protein is CASSFGGTGANVLTF. The CDR3 coding sequence is TGCGCCAGCAGCTTCGGGGGGACCGGGGCCAACGTCCTGACTTTC.

The chain joins TRBV7-3 to TRBJ2-1; 12 nucleotides line up with TRBD2. The CDR3 extends over 15 amino acids. Germline CDR1 SGHTA, CDR2 FQGTGA. Trimming removed 6 bases from V and 9 bases from J; junction bases left unmatched: 9. CDR3 coding DNA: TGTGCCAGCAGTTATCTAGCGGGAGGGTCCGGTGAGCAGTTCTTC. It translates to CASSYLAGGSGEQFF. Full variable domain (rest looked up from reference TRBV7-3 and TRBJ2-1): GAGVSQTPSNKVTEKGKYVELRCDPISGHTALYWYRQSLGQGPEFLIYFQGTGAADDSGLPNDRFFAVRPEGSVSTLKIQRTERGDSAVYLCASSYLAGGSGEQFFGPGTRLTVL.

The CDR3 region is CASSPGQVNFGYTF. As DNA, the CDR3 is TGCGCCAGCAGCCCGGGACAGGTGAATTTTGGCTACACCTTC. The chain joins TRBV5-1 to TRBJ1-2, with TRBD1 matching 8 bases. With V trimmed by 4 bases and J by 7 bases, 9 bases remained unmatched. The V gene's germline CDR1 is SGHRS and CDR2 YFSETQ. The CDR3 runs to 14 residues.